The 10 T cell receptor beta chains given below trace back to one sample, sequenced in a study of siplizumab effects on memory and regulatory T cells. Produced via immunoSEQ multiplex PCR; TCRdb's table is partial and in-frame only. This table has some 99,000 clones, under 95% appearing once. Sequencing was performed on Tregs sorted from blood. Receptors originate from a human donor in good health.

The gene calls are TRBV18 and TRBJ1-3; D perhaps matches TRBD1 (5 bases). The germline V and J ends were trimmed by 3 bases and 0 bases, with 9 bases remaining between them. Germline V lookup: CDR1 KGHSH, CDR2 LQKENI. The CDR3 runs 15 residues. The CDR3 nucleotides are TGTGCCAGCTCACCGGAGGGGCACTCTGGAAACACCATATATTTT. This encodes CASSPEGHSGNTIYF.

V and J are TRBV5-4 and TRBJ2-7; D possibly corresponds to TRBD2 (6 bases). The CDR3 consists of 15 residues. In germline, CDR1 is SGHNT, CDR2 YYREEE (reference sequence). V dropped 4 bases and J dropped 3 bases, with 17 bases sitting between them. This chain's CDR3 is CASSRGTRGNYEQYF. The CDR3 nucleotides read TGTGCCAGCAGCCGCGGGACTCGGGGAAACTACGAGCAGTACTTC. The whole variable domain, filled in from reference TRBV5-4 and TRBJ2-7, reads ETGVTQSPTHLIKTRGQQVTLRCSSQSGHNTVSWYQQALGQGPQFIFQYYREEENGRGNFPPRFSGLQFPNYSSELNVNALELDDSALYLCASSRGTRGNYEQYFGPGTRLTVT.

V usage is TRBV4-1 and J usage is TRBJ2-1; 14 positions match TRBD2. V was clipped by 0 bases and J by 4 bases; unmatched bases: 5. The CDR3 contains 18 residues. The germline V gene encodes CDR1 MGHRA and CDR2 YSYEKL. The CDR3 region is CASSQDTGLAGVYNEQFF. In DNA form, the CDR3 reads TGCGCCAGCAGCCAAGATACGGGACTAGCGGGGGTATACAATGAGCAGTTCTTC.

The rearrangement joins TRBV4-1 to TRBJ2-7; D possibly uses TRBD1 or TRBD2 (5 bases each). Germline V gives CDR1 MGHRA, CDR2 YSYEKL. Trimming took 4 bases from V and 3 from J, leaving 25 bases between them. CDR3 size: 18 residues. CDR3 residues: CASSLYTSLGTDFYEQYF. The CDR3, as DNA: TGCGCCAGCAGCCTTTACACGTCACTCGGGACCGACTTCTACGAGCAGTACTTC.

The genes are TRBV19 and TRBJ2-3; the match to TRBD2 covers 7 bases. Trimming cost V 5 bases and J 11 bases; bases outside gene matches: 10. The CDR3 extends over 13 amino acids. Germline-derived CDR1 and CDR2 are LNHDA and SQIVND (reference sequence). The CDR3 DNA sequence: TGTGCCAGTAGTGCGCGGGGGTCAATAAGGCAGTATTTT. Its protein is CASSARGSIRQYF.

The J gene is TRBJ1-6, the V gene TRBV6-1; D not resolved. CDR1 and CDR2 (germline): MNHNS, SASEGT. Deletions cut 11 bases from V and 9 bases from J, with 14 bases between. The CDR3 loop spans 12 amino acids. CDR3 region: CAAGPLPSPLHF. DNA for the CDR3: TGTGCCGCAGGCCCCCTCCCTTCACCCCTCCACTTT.

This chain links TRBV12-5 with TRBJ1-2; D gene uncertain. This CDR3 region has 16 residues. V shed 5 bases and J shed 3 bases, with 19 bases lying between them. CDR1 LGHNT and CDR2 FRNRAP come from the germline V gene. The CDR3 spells CASGLRRVARDYGYTF. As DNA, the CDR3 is TGTGCTAGTGGTCTAAGAAGGGTAGCAAGGGACTATGGCTACACCTTC.

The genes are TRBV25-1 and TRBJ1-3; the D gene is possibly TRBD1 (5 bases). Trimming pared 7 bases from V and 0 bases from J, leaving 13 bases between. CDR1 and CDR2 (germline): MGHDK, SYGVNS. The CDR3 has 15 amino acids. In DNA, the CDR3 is TGTGCCAGCACCAATGGGGCCCTCTCTGGAAACACCATATATTTT. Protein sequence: CASTNGALSGNTIYF.

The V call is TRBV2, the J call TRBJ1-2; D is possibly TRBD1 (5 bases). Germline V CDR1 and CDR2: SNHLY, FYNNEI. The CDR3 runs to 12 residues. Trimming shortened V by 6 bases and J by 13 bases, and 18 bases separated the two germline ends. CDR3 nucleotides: TGTGCCAGCAGCGATGGGACCCCAAGGAGCACCTTC. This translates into CASSDGTPRSTF.

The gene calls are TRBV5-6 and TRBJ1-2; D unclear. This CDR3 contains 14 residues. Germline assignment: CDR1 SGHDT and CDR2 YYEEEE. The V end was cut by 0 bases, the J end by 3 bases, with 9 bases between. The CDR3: CASSLAGVYYGYTF. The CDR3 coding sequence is TGTGCCAGCAGCTTGGCCGGTGTTTACTATGGCTACACCTTC.